This TCR beta chain is drawn from a study of T cell responses to AZD1222 COVID-19 vaccine. The CDR3 length is 14 residues. Trimming shortened V by 0 bases and J by 6 bases, and 12 bases separated the two germline ends. Germline CDR1 reads LGHNA; CDR2 reads YNFKEQ. Profiled with immunoSEQ multiplex PCR; TCRdb holds only in-frame clones, not every one. This table holds about 48,000 clones, about 91% found once. The sequence came from an adult who received the AZD1222 COVID-19 vaccine. The chain is built from TRBV4-2 and TRBJ2-7, with TRBD2 as a possible D gene (7 bases). The sample was peripheral blood, taken 28 days after the second AZD1222 dose. CDR3 DNA sequence: TGTGCCAGCAGCCAAGATGGCGGGGGCTTCGAGCAGTACTTC. Translated, it gives CASSQDGGGFEQYF.